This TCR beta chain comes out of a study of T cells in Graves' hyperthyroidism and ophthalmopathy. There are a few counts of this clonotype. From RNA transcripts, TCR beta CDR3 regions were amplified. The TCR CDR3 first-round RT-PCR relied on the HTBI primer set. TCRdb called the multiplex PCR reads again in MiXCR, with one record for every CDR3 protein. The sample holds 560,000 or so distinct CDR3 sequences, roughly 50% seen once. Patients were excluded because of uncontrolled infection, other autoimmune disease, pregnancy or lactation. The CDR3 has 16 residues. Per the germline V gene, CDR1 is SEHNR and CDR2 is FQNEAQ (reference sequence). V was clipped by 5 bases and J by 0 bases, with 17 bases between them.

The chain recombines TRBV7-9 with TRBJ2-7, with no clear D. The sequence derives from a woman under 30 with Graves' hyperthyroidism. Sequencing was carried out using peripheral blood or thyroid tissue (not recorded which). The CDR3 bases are TGTGCCAGCAGCCCTCGGACCGTCCAAAGCTCCTACGAGCAGTACTTC. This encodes CASSPRTVQSSYEQYF.